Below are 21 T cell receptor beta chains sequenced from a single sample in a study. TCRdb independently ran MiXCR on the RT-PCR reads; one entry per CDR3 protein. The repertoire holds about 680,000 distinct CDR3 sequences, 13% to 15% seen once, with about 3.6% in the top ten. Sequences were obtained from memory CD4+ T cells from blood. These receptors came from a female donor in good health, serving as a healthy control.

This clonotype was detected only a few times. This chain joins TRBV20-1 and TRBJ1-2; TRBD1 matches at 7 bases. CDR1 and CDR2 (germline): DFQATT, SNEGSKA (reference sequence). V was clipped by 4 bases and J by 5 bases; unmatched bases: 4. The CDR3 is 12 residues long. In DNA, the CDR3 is TGCAGTGCTACGGGACAGATATATGGCTACACCTTC. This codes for CSATGQIYGYTF.

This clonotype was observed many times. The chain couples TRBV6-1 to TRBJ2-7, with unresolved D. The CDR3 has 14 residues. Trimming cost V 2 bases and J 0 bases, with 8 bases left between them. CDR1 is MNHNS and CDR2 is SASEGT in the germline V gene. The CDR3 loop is CASSERWSSYEQYF. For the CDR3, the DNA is TGTGCCAGCAGTGAAAGGTGGAGCTCCTACGAGCAGTACTTC.

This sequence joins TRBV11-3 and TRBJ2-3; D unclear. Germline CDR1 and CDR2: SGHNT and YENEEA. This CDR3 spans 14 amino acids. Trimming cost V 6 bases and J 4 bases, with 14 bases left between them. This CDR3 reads CASSSGPESDTQYF. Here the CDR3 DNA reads TGTGCCAGCAGTTCCGGACCTGAATCAGATACGCAGTATTTT.

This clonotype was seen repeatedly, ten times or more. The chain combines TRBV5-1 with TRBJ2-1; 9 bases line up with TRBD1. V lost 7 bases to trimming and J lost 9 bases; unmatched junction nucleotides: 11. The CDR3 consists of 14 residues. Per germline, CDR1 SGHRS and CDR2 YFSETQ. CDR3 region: CASGQQGASVEQFF. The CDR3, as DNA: TGCGCCAGCGGACAACAGGGGGCGTCGGTTGAGCAGTTCTTC.

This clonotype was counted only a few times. DNA for the CDR3: TGTGCCAGCAGCGGCCAAGGGACTAGCGGGAGCCACGAGCAGTACTTC. Its protein is CASSGQGTSGSHEQYF. The chain couples TRBV7-9 to TRBJ2-7, with 14 bases aligning to TRBD2. Germline assignment: CDR1 SEHNR and CDR2 FQNEAQ (reference sequence). This CDR3 is 16 amino acids long. J was trimmed by 5 bases and V by 5 bases; bases with no gene match: 8.

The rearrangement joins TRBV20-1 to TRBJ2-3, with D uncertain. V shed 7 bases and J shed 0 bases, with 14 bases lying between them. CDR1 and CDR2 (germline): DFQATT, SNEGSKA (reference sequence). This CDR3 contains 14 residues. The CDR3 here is CSGTLDTSTDTQYF. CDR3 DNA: TGCAGTGGAACATTAGATACTAGCACAGATACGCAGTATTTT.

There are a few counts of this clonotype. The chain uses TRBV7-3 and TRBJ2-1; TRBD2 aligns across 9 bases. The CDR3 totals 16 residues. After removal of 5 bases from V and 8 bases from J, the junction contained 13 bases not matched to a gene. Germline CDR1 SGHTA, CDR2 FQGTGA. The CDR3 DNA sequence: TGTGCCAGCAGCACTACTAGCGGGTCCCGGGTGGATGAGCAGTTCTTC. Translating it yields CASSTTSGSRVDEQFF. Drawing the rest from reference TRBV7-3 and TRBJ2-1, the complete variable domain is GAGVSQTPSNKVTEKGKYVELRCDPISGHTALYWYRQSLGQGPEFLIYFQGTGAADDSGLPNDRFFAVRPEGSVSTLKIQRTERGDSAVYLCASSTTSGSRVDEQFFGPGTRLTVL.

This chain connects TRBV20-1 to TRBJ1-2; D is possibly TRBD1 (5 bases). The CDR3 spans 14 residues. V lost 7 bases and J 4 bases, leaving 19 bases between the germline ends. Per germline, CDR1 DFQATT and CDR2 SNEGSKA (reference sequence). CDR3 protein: CSVEELEGTYGYTF. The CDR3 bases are TGCAGTGTTGAGGAGCTCGAGGGGACCTATGGCTACACCTTC.

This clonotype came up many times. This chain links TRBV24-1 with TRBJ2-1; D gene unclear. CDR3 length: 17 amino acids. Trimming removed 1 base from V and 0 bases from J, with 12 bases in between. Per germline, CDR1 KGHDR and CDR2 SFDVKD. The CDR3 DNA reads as TGTGCCACCAGTGATTTTGCCCCTGGATTCTCCTACAATGAGCAGTTCTTC. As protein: CATSDFAPGFSYNEQFF.

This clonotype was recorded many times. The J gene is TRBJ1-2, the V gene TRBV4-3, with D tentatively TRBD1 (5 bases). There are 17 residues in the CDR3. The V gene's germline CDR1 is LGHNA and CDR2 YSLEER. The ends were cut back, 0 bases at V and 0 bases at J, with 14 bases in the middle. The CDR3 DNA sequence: TGCGCCAGCAGCCAAGACGCCGGGACGGCATCTAACTATGGCTACACCTTC. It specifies CASSQDAGTASNYGYTF.

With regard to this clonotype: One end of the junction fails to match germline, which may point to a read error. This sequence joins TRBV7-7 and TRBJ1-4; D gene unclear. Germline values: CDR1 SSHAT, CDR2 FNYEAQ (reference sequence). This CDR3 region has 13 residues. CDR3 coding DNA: TGTGCTAGCAGCTTAGACTTCGGTGAAAAACTGTTTTTT. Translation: CASSLDFGEKLFF.

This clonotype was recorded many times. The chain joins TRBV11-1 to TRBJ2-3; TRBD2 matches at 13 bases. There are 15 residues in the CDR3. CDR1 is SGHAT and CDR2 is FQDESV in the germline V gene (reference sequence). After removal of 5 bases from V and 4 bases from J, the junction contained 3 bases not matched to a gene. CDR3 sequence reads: CASSPGTSGADTQYF. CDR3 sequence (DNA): TGTGCCAGCAGCCCCGGGACTAGCGGGGCAGATACGCAGTATTTT.

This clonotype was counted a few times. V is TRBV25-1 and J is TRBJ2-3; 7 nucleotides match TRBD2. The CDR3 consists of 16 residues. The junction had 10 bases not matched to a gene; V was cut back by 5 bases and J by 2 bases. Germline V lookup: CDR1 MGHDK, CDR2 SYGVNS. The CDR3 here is CASSTGFSGDTDTQYF. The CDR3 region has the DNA TGTGCCAGCAGTACTGGCTTCAGCGGGGACACAGATACGCAGTATTTT.

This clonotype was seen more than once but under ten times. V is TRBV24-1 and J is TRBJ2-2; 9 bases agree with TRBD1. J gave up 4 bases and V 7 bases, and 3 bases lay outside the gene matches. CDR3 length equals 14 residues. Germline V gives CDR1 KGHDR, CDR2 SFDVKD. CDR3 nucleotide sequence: TGTGCCACCAGCGGGACAGGGATCACCGGGGAGCTGTTTTTT. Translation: CATSGTGITGELFF.

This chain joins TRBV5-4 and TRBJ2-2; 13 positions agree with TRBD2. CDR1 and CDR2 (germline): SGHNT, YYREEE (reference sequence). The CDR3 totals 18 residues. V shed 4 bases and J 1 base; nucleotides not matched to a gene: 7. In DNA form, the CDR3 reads TGTGCCAGCAGCGGTGGACTAGCGGGAGCCCGGAACACCGGGGAGCTGTTTTTT. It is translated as CASSGGLAGARNTGELFF.

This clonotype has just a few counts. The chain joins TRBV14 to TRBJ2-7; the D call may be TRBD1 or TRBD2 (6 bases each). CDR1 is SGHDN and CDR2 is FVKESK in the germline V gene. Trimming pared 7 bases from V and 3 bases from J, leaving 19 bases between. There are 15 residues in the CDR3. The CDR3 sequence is CASNPGGTGFYEQYF. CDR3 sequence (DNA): TGTGCCAGCAACCCCGGGGGCACGGGCTTCTACGAGCAGTACTTC.

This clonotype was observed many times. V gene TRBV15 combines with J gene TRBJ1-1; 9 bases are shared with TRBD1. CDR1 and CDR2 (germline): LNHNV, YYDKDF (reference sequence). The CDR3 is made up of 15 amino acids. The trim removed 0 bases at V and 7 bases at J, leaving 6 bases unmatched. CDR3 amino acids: CATSRDRDREGEAFF. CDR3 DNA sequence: TGTGCCACCAGCAGAGATAGGGACAGGGAGGGTGAAGCTTTCTTT.

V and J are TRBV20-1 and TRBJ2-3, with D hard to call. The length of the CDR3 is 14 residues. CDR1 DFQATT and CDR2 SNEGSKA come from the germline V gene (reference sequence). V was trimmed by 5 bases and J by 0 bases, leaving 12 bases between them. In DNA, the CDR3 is TGCAGTGCTCCTACGACCAGGAGCACAGATACGCAGTATTTT. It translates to CSAPTTRSTDTQYF.

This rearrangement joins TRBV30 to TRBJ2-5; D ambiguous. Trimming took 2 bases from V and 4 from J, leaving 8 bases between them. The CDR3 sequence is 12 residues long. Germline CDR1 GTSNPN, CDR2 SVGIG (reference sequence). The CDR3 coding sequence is TGTGCCTGGAGTCTGATTCGAGAGACCCAGTACTTC. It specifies CAWSLIRETQYF.

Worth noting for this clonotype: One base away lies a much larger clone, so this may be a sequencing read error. CDR3 sequence reads: CASSLLATSTDAQYF. The CDR3 coding sequence is TGTGCCAGCAGCCTACTAGCTACTAGCACAGATGCGCAGTATTTT. The chain employs TRBV6-6 and TRBJ2-3; D possibly corresponds to TRBD2 (6 bases). The length of the CDR3 is 15 residues. Germline CDR1 reads MNHNY; CDR2 reads SVGAGI (reference sequence).

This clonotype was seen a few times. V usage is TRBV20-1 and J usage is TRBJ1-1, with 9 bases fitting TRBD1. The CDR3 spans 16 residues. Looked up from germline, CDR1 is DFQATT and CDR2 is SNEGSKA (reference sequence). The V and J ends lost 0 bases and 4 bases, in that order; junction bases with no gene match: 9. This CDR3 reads CSARDPRTGVSTEAFF. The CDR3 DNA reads TGCAGTGCTAGAGATCCGAGGACAGGGGTGTCCACTGAAGCTTTCTTT.